The 12 T cell receptor beta chains given below trace back to one sample, sequenced in a study of T-cell memory formation after mild COVID-19. One entry per CDR3 protein results from TCRdb running MiXCR on the 5' RACE reads. The data contain roughly 600,000 distinct CDR3 sequences, more than 15% of them singletons. The source material was PBMCs or a T cell subset sorted from them (not recorded which). The receptors stem from an adult woman who had mild COVID-19 (a few samples of this study predate the infection). Cell type and time point are not known.

CDR3 protein: CASSVALNNEQFF. The CDR3 DNA sequence: TGTGCCAGCAGTGTTGCCCTAAACAATGAGCAGTTCTTC. The chain employs TRBV7-9 and TRBJ2-1; D gene unclear. Trimming stripped 6 bases from V and 5 bases from J, with 11 bases between. CDR3 length: 13 amino acids. Germline V gene data show CDR1 as SEHNR and CDR2 as FQNEAQ (reference sequence).

The V call is TRBV5-1, the J call TRBJ2-5; D remains ambiguous. The CDR3 length is 14 residues. Trimming removed 2 bases from V and 5 bases from J, with 13 bases in between. CDR1 is SGHRS, CDR2 YFSETQ, per germline. Here the CDR3 reads CASSFPASMETQYF. The CDR3 DNA is TGCGCCAGCAGCTTTCCGGCCTCTATGGAGACCCAGTACTTC.

There are a few counts of this clonotype. The rearrangement links TRBV6-6 to TRBJ2-1, with a possible D match to TRBD1 (6 bases). Germline V gene sequence: CDR1 MNHNY, CDR2 SVGAGI (reference sequence). V was pared by 0 bases and J by 7 bases, with 10 bases between. The CDR3 contains 14 residues. CDR3 DNA: TGTGCCAGCAGTTACTCGTCCAGGGGAAATGAGCAGTTCTTC. This encodes CASSYSSRGNEQFF.

The V and J genes are TRBV20-1 and TRBJ1-2; 10 positions agree with TRBD1. J gave up 4 bases and V 1 base, and 0 bases lay outside the gene matches. CDR1 is DFQATT, CDR2 SNEGSKA, per germline (reference sequence). The CDR3 is 13 residues long. CDR3 sequence: CSARGQGAYGYTF. The DNA for the CDR3 is TGCAGTGCTAGAGGACAGGGGGCCTATGGCTACACCTTC.

This clonotype was counted between two and nine times. The chain employs TRBV12-3 or TRBV12-4 and TRBJ2-1; 7 bases are a match to TRBD2. V shed 6 bases and J 7 bases; nucleotides not matched to a gene: 12. The CDR3 is 15 residues long. This chain's CDR3 is CASSSPAGSINEQFF. CDR3 DNA sequence: TGTGCCAGCAGCTCCCCAGCGGGAAGTATAAATGAGCAGTTCTTC.

V usage is TRBV9 and J usage is TRBJ2-1, with 8 bases identical to TRBD1. J lost 5 bases, V lost 2 bases, and 9 bases had no gene match. The germline gives CDR1 SGDLS, CDR2 YYNGEE. This CDR3 has 16 residues. CDR3 nucleotides: TGTGCCAGCAGCGTGGACAGGGATGTGGTCCACAATGAGCAGTTCTTC. As protein: CASSVDRDVVHNEQFF.

This clonotype was observed many times. The J gene is TRBJ2-3, the V gene TRBV7-9; D unresolved. V gave up 6 bases and J gave up 2 bases, with 12 bases separating them. The germline V gene has CDR1 SEHNR and CDR2 FQNEAQ (reference sequence). The CDR3 length is 14 residues. The CDR3 sequence: CASSRAGYTDTQYF. DNA for the CDR3: TGTGCCAGCAGTCGCGCAGGTTACACAGATACGCAGTATTTT.

This clonotype was seen a handful of times. CDR3 protein: CASSQVGFLGHGYTF. The CDR3 bases are TGCGCCAGCAGCCAAGTAGGCTTTCTGGGTCATGGCTACACCTTC. The rearrangement uses TRBV4-1 and TRBJ1-2; no reliable D call. V was trimmed by 1 base and J by 6 bases, leaving 15 bases between them. The CDR3 totals 15 residues. Germline assignment: CDR1 MGHRA and CDR2 YSYEKL.

The V gene is TRBV18, the J gene TRBJ2-2; TRBD1 aligns across 12 bases. Trimming took 3 bases from V and 1 from J; bases not matched to a gene: 6. CDR3 size: 18 residues. Germline V gene sequence: CDR1 KGHSH, CDR2 LQKENI. The CDR3 sequence: CASSPPGQGALNTGELFF. The CDR3 region has the DNA TGTGCCAGCTCACCTCCGGGACAGGGGGCTTTGAACACCGGGGAGCTGTTTTTT.

This clonotype has a count of ten or more. The chain recombines TRBV7-9 with TRBJ2-7; a weak D match, TRBD2 (5 bases). Germline assignment: CDR1 SEHNR and CDR2 FQNEAQ (reference sequence). V lost 5 bases, J lost 6 bases, and 8 bases lay in between. The CDR3 covers 11 residues. The CDR3 loop reads CASSAAGEQYF. The CDR3 nucleotides read TGTGCCAGCAGCGCCGCGGGCGAGCAGTACTTC.

This chain links TRBV15 with TRBJ1-5; D not certain. V was trimmed by 0 bases and J by 7 bases, leaving 13 bases between them. This CDR3 is 15 amino acids long. Per the germline V gene, CDR1 is LNHNV and CDR2 is YYDKDF (reference sequence). CDR3 loop: CATSRDRGIGQPQHF. CDR3 DNA sequence: TGTGCCACCAGCAGAGATCGGGGAATAGGGCAGCCCCAGCATTTT.

There are a few counts of this clonotype. V is TRBV9 and J is TRBJ2-7; maybe TRBD2 (6 bases). Looked up from germline, CDR1 is SGDLS and CDR2 is YYNGEE. The V end was cut by 0 bases, the J end by 2 bases, with 18 bases between. CDR3 length: 17 residues. The CDR3 bases are TGTGCCAGCAGCGTAGGGCGGGGAGGCTGGGGCGCCTACGAGCAGTACTTC. Residues: CASSVGRGGWGAYEQYF.